The clone carrying this T cell receptor beta chain showed up just a few times. Its antigen is unidentified. The sample belongs to a study of tumor and adjacent non-tumor tissue in lung cancer. General observations from the study: Tumor repertoires had a smaller top 100 clone share than normal lung.

Germline lookup yields CDR1 KGHDR and CDR2 SFDVKD. Germline trimming cut 6 bases from V and 1 base from J; bases unmatched to any gene: 10. This CDR3 is 17 amino acids long. TCRbeta libraries were built with three rounds of nested PCR, modified from ARM-PCR. TCRdb re-called the multiplex PCR reads with MiXCR, one entry per CDR3 protein. The sample records 60,000 to 90,000 distinct CDR3 sequences, approximately 71% being singletons. RNA was extracted from bulk tissue without any cell sorting. More than 3 cm separated this lung sample from the edge of the tumor. Chemotherapy-naive patients with new lung cancer underwent thoracic surgery in China, August–November 2014.

Source material: distant non-tumor lung tissue. This sequence joins TRBV24-1 and TRBJ1-4, with TRBD1 matching over 7 bases. The source is a woman between 45 and 60 years old with non-small cell lung cancer. The CDR3 coding sequence is TGTGCCACCAGTTATCCCGACAGGGTTGGAACTAATGAAAAACTGTTTTTT. Translation: CATSYPDRVGTNEKLFF.